These 26 T cell receptor beta chains came from one sample sequenced in a study of T cell responses to AZD1222 COVID-19 vaccine. Assay used: immunoSEQ multiplex PCR; TCRdb lists only in-frame clones, some missing. The sample shows about 120,000 clones, 94% of them seen only once. The material sequenced was peripheral blood, taken 28 days after the second AZD1222 dose. The receptors derive from an adult who received the AZD1222 COVID-19 vaccine.

This sequence joins TRBV3-1 (or the pseudogene TRBV3-2) and TRBJ1-6, with a possible D match to TRBD1 (6 bases). Germline lookup yields CDR1 LGHDT and CDR2 YNNKEL (reference sequence). Trimming pared 1 base from V and 13 bases from J, leaving 14 bases between. The CDR3 totals 14 residues. In nucleotides, the CDR3 is TGTGCCAGCAGCCAAGTGGGGGGCGTGGGCCCCCTCCACTTT. Amino acids: CASSQVGGVGPLHF.

This clone was counted a single time. This chain uses TRBV5-4 with TRBJ2-1; 8 nucleotides align to TRBD1. The CDR3 covers 14 residues. The V gene's germline CDR1 is SGHNT and CDR2 YYREEE (reference sequence). V trimming: 5 bases; J trimming: 6 bases; junction bases outside the gene matches: 7. The CDR3: CASRQDRVGNEQFF. For the CDR3, the DNA is TGTGCCAGCAGACAGGACAGGGTCGGCAATGAGCAGTTCTTC.

The genes are TRBV7-9 and TRBJ1-1; D remains unclear. This CDR3 contains 14 residues. Trimming left V 5 bases short and J 5 bases short, with 15 bases between. The germline V gene encodes CDR1 SEHNR and CDR2 FQNEAQ (reference sequence). Here the CDR3 DNA reads TGTGCCAGCAGCCCCGGGTCCCTAGAAACTGAAGCTTTCTTT. This encodes CASSPGSLETEAFF.

The chain uses TRBV5-1 and TRBJ1-3; D perhaps matches TRBD1 (6 bases). The CDR3 extends over 16 amino acids. The germline V gene has CDR1 SGHRS and CDR2 YFSETQ. The V and J ends lost 5 bases and 0 bases respectively, with 15 bases between them. As DNA, the CDR3 is TGCGCCAGCAGTACCGGGGTAGGGGGCTCTGGAAACACCATATATTTT. Protein product: CASSTGVGGSGNTIYF.

The chain carries TRBV10-3 and TRBJ1-3; TRBD1 agrees at 7 bases. CDR3 length: 16 residues. From germline, CDR1 is ENHRY and CDR2 SYGVKD. Trimming cost V 4 bases and J 0 bases; bases outside gene matches: 6. CDR3 in amino acids: CAISGDRANSGNTIYF. As DNA, the CDR3 is TGTGCCATCAGTGGAGACAGGGCGAACTCTGGAAACACCATATATTTT.

CDR3 sequence: CASSPGSTASTDTQYF. Here the CDR3 DNA reads TGTGCCAGCAGCCCGGGGTCAACAGCCAGCACAGATACGCAGTATTTT. The rearrangement uses TRBV4-2 and TRBJ2-3; D possibly corresponds to TRBD2 (5 bases). From germline, CDR1 is LGHNA and CDR2 YNFKEQ. CDR3 length equals 16 residues. V was cut by 4 bases and J by 0 bases, with 14 bases left in between.

The rearrangement links TRBV20-1 to TRBJ2-7, with 10 bases identical to TRBD2. V shed 3 bases and J 0 bases; nucleotides not matched to a gene: 14. CDR1 and CDR2 from the germline V gene are DFQATT and SNEGSKA (reference sequence). The CDR3 covers 18 residues. CDR3 nucleotides: TGCAGTGCTAGTTATCCGGGACTAGCGAGGGGATTCTCCTACGAGCAGTACTTC. Its translation: CSASYPGLARGFSYEQYF.

This clone was recorded only once. V and J are TRBV11-3 and TRBJ1-1; D unclear. Trimming removed 4 bases at V and 3 bases at J, with 9 bases between. The germline gives CDR1 SGHNT, CDR2 YENEEA. This CDR3 region has 13 residues. The CDR3 DNA reads TGTGCCAGCAGCTCCCAGGCGGACACTGAAGCTTTCTTT. Its translation: CASSSQADTEAFF.

The rearrangement uses TRBV19 and TRBJ2-1; TRBD2 agrees at 11 bases. The CDR3 extends over 17 amino acids. CDR1 is LNHDA, CDR2 SQIVND, per germline (reference sequence). After removal of 5 bases from V and 4 bases from J, the junction contained 10 bases not matched to a gene. CDR3 nucleotide sequence: TGTGCCAGTAGTGTAGTGGGTAGCGGGAGGGGTTACAATGAGCAGTTCTTC. Translating gives CASSVVGSGRGYNEQFF.

V is TRBV19 and J is TRBJ2-7; the match to TRBD2 covers 8 bases. The CDR3 contains 14 residues. V lost 4 bases, J lost 2 bases, and 4 bases stayed unmatched. CDR1 is LNHDA and CDR2 is SQIVND in the germline V gene (reference sequence). The CDR3 coding sequence is TGTGCCAGTAGTAGGGGACTAGTCGCCTACGAGCAGTACTTC. Its translation is CASSRGLVAYEQYF. The full variable domain, in which reference TRBV19 and TRBJ2-7 provide the parts outside the CDR3, is DGGITQSPKYLFRKEGQNVTLSCEQNLNHDAMYWYRQDPGQGLRLIYYSQIVNDFQKGDIAEGYSVSREKKESFPLTVTSAQKNPTAFYLCASSRGLVAYEQYFGPGTRLTVT.

The J gene is TRBJ2-1, the V gene TRBV2; a weak D match, TRBD1 (6 bases). The V gene lost 9 bases and the J gene lost 5 bases, with 14 bases spanning the gap. The CDR3 consists of 13 residues. Per the germline V gene, CDR1 is SNHLY and CDR2 is FYNNEI. CDR3 nucleotides: TGTGCCAGAAAACCACAGGGAAACAATGAGCAGTTCTTC. Its translation is CARKPQGNNEQFF. The whole variable domain, filled in from reference TRBV2 and TRBJ2-1, reads EPEVTQTPSHQVTQMGQEVILRCVPISNHLYFYWYRQILGQKVEFLVSFYNNEISEKSEIFDDQFSVERPDGSNFTLKIRSTKLEDSAMYFCARKPQGNNEQFFGPGTRLTVL.

The genes are TRBV5-6 and TRBJ1-1; D gene unclear. V was shortened by 1 base and J by 11 bases, with 15 bases between the two germline ends. Germline values: CDR1 SGHDT, CDR2 YYEEEE. The CDR3 is 13 amino acids. The CDR3 DNA reads as TGTGCCAGCAGCTTGTCTCAGGTCGCTGGGGCTTTCTTT. It codes for CASSLSQVAGAFF.

This chain links TRBV18 with TRBJ2-1, with 7 bases matching TRBD2. V gave up 3 bases and J gave up 4 bases; unmatched junction bases: 6. The CDR3 sequence is 15 residues long. The germline CDR1 and CDR2 sequences are KGHSH and LQKENI. The CDR3 nucleotides are TGTGCCAGCTCACCTCTTGGCGGGAGATACAATGAGCAGTTCTTC. It encodes CASSPLGGRYNEQFF.

DNA of the CDR3: TGTGCCAGCAGTGATTCGGGACAGGCGACCGGGGAGCTGTTTTTT. This sequence encodes CASSDSGQATGELFF. V gene TRBV6-1 combines with J gene TRBJ2-2; TRBD1 aligns across 8 bases. With 3 bases clipped from V and 5 bases from J, the junction kept 5 bases outside the gene matches. This CDR3 has 15 residues. The germline CDR1 and CDR2 sequences are MNHNS and SASEGT.

V and J are TRBV2 and TRBJ2-1, with 9 bases that match TRBD2. CDR3 size: 14 residues. Per germline, CDR1 SNHLY and CDR2 FYNNEI. V shed 6 bases, J shed 8 bases, and the junction held 8 bases outside the gene matches. The CDR3 DNA reads as TGTGCCAGCAGGGGAGGACTAGCGAGCCATGAGCAGTTCTTC. This encodes CASRGGLASHEQFF.

The chain has TRBV29-1 and TRBJ1-2; no reliable D call. V was pared by 0 bases and J by 7 bases, with 18 bases between. This CDR3 has 15 amino acids. The V gene's germline CDR1 is SQVTM and CDR2 ANQGSEA. CDR3 residues: CSVEEVGQLRFGYTF. The CDR3, as DNA: TGCAGCGTTGAAGAGGTGGGCCAGTTACGGTTTGGCTACACCTTC.

The DNA of the CDR3 is TGTGCCAGCAGCCCCGGACTTGCGAAGAACATTCAGTACTTC. As protein: CASSPGLAKNIQYF. This chain joins TRBV7-9 and TRBJ2-4, with D possibly matching TRBD2 (5 bases). This CDR3 spans 14 amino acids. Germline V gene data show CDR1 as SEHNR and CDR2 as FQNEAQ (reference sequence). V was clipped by 5 bases and J by 7 bases, with 15 bases between them.

The chain links TRBV19 to TRBJ1-5; D is possibly TRBD1 (5 bases). V was cut by 4 bases and J by 5 bases, with 15 bases left in between. The germline V gene has CDR1 LNHDA and CDR2 SQIVND (reference sequence). The length of the CDR3 is 15 residues. Here the CDR3 reads CASSNFGRGDQPQHF. The DNA of the CDR3 is TGTGCCAGTAGTAATTTTGGAAGGGGTGATCAGCCCCAGCATTTT.

The gene calls are TRBV4-1 and TRBJ1-4; TRBD1 might be the D (5 bases). The CDR3 is 16 residues long. The ends were cut back, 0 bases at V and 4 bases at J, with 12 bases in the middle. Germline V gene sequence: CDR1 MGHRA, CDR2 YSYEKL. The CDR3 here is CASSQDRGRVNEKLFF. The CDR3 DNA follows: TGCGCCAGCAGCCAAGATCGGGGCAGAGTTAATGAAAAACTGTTTTTT.

The chain recombines TRBV7-2 with TRBJ1-4; D gene ambiguous. The CDR3 loop spans 15 amino acids. Trimming took 1 base from V and 0 from J, leaving 6 bases between them. Germline loops: CDR1 SGHTA, CDR2 FQGNSA. CDR3 nucleotide sequence: TGTGCCAGCAGCTTAGGATCGTCAACTAATGAAAAACTGTTTTTT. Translating gives CASSLGSSTNEKLFF.

The chain recombines TRBV27 with TRBJ2-5, with TRBD2 matching 15 bases. CDR3 length equals 17 residues. Germline CDR1 reads MNHEY; CDR2 reads SMNVEV (reference sequence). V dropped 5 bases and J dropped 5; count of bases not matched to a gene: 9. CDR3: CASSPGTSGRLWETQYF. As DNA, the CDR3 is TGTGCCAGCAGTCCGGGGACTAGCGGGAGGCTGTGGGAGACCCAGTACTTC.

The chain uses TRBV7-9 and TRBJ1-5, with D uncertain. Germline-derived CDR1 and CDR2 are SEHNR and FQNEAQ (reference sequence). The ends were cut back, 5 bases at V and 6 bases at J, with 11 bases in the middle. This CDR3 is 13 amino acids long. CDR3 region: CASSTRVGQPQHF. DNA of the CDR3: TGTGCCAGCAGCACAAGGGTGGGTCAGCCCCAGCATTTT.

This clone showed up just once. Other DNA sequences in this sample translate to the same CDR3. The chain joins TRBV5-1 to TRBJ2-7, with a possible D match to TRBD2 (5 bases). V lost 0 bases to trimming and J lost 0 bases, with 7 bases between them. The CDR3 is 14 residues long. CDR1 and CDR2 from the germline V gene are SGHRS and YFSETQ. For the CDR3, the DNA is TGCGCCAGCAGCTTGGAAGGGAGCTCCTACGAGCAGTACTTC. It specifies CASSLEGSSYEQYF.

V is TRBV5-1 and J is TRBJ2-3; 12 bases are a match to TRBD2. CDR1 and CDR2 (germline): SGHRS, YFSETQ. This CDR3 has 16 residues. Unmatched junction bases numbered 4, after V lost 0 bases and J lost 5 bases. The CDR3 spells CASSLGETSGGDTQYF. The CDR3 DNA reads as TGCGCCAGCAGCTTGGGAGAGACTAGCGGGGGAGATACGCAGTATTTT.

The CDR3 DNA reads as TGTGCCAGCTCGTCGACAGGGCACGGCTACACCTTC. It encodes CASSSTGHGYTF. The rearrangement links TRBV18 to TRBJ1-2, with 7 bases aligning to TRBD1. With V trimmed by 6 bases and J by 8 bases, 6 bases remained unmatched. Germline V lookup: CDR1 KGHSH, CDR2 LQKENI. The CDR3 is 12 amino acids.

CDR3 in DNA: TGTGCCAGCAGCTTGGTGGGATACAATGAGCAGTTCTTC. This codes for CASSLVGYNEQFF. The chain has TRBV5-4 and TRBJ2-1; D remains unclear. CDR3 length: 13 residues. Between the trimmed V and J ends, which lost 0 bases and 4 bases, there was a span of 5 bases. Germline assignment: CDR1 SGHNT and CDR2 YYREEE (reference sequence).